This T cell receptor beta chain originates from a study of OX40 agonist ivuxolimab in advanced cancers. At the level of the whole study: Ivuxolimab was a fully human IgG2 agonistic monoclonal antibody targeting the costimulatory receptor OX40 (CD134). Intravenous ivuxolimab was administered to patients every 2 weeks at six dose levels: 0.01, 0.1, 0.3, 1.5, 3 and 10 mg/kg. Of the 50 or so patients in dose escalation, about 20 had hepatocellular carcinoma, some 15 had melanoma, 9 had renal cell carcinoma and 9 had head and neck cancer. The dose-escalation cohort was 80% to 90% male with a mean age of around 64 years, ranging from 23 to 79. Patients were allowed to have had prior anti-PD-1, anti-PD-L1 or anti-CTLA-4 therapy, and approximately 39% of the dose-escalation patients had been treated with checkpoint inhibitors. Three dose-escalation patients achieved partial responses, one with hepatocellular carcinoma and two with cutaneous melanoma. The purpose of peripheral TCRbeta sequencing was to test whether ivuxolimab changed TCR sequence diversity and led to clonal T-cell expansion. The paper reports the monotherapy dose-escalation portion (N of about 52 patients) of the phase I ivuxolimab trial.

To sequence the TCRbeta CDR3 region, genomic DNA was isolated from the sorted cells. The immunoSEQ Assay was used to sequence the TCRbeta CDR3 regions. Drawn from immuneACCESS, this table holds only the in-frame rearrangements with V and J called that TCRdb kept. Clones are partly lost; checked studies trace under half to an unresolved V gene and leave the rest unexplained. For this sample the table gives roughly 70,000 clones, of which about 90% were detected only once. Of the sample, roughly 2% falls within the top ten clones. With respect to this clone: Its antigen is not yet known. Base qualities are not recorded, but no much larger clone differs from it by a single base.

The trial excluded patients who had a history of autoimmune disease or were on systemic immunosuppression. Peripheral blood for TCR sequencing was drawn from every dose cohort at baseline, at cycle 4 day 1 and at cycle 7 day 1. Samples were obtained from an open-label, multicenter, first-in-human phase I dose-escalation trial of ivuxolimab. Adults with locally advanced or metastatic head and neck squamous cell, hepatocellular, melanoma or renal cell carcinoma were enrolled in the trial. CD4+ and CD8+ T cells were sorted separately from peripheral blood before TCR sequencing. CDR1 and CDR2 are drawn from the germline V gene (reference sequence): SGHNT, YYREEE. V has 0 bases trimmed and J has 3 bases trimmed; junction bases matching no gene number 16. The CDR3 holds 20 amino acids from the cysteine to the phenylalanine. Only CDR3 DNA remains: 60 bases, in frame from the first base. Findings and caveats that apply to the study as a whole: After ivuxolimab, CD8+ T cells had more expanded clones than CD4+ T cells on average. In the 0.1-3.0 mg/kg groups, partial responders had among the lowest normalized peripheral clonal expansion, particularly in CD8+ T cells. At doses from 0.1 to 3.0 mg/kg, clonal expansion was seen in both CD4+ and CD8+ blood T cells between baseline and week 6. Which antigens the clonally expanded peripheral T cells were specific for was not determined. Low levels of normalized T-cell clonal expansion were also seen in some patients who did not respond.

This sequence was found in an adult with an advanced solid tumor such as melanoma, head and neck, liver or kidney cancer. The chain uses TRBV5-4 and TRBJ2-3, with 10 bases aligning to TRBD2. Sequenced material: CD4+ or CD8+ T cells sorted from blood, taken in a trial of the OX40 agonist ivuxolimab. Here is the DNA: TGTGCCAGCAGCTTGGATCTCCGTACTAGCGGGAATGAGGAAACAGATACGCAGTATTTT. This encodes CASSLDLRTSGNEETDTQYF.